This T cell receptor (beta chain) derives from a study of T-cell reconstitution after alpha-beta-depleted transplantation in children. General study findings and limits: Newly made T cells mostly supplied T-cell counts and diversity one year after transplant.

This clonotype was observed at least ten times. What it binds is unknown. Preparation of the TCRbeta library used unique molecular identifiers. One entry per CDR3 protein, called by TCRdb with MiXCR from the PCR reads. The profile shows about 230,000 distinct CDR3 sequences, under 13% of them singletons. Trimming cost V 1 base and J 5 bases, with 15 bases left between them. Germline V lookup: CDR1 SGHAT, CDR2 FQNNGV. The CDR3 is made up of 15 amino acids. The chain combines TRBV11-2 with TRBJ2-7; D gene unclear. The material sequenced was PBMCs, taken before TCRalphabeta/CD19-depleted stem cell transplant. The TCR was taken from a child under two years old with acute myeloid leukemia, due to receive a stem cell transplant. The CDR3 region is CASSLGHPQSHEQYF. CDR3 nucleotide sequence: TGTGCCAGCAGCTTAGGACACCCCCAGAGTCACGAGCAGTACTTC.